This T cell receptor beta chain was sequenced for a study of molecular identifiers for immune sequencing clone quantification. Study-level background: RNA from approximately 20,000 or 100,000 naive CD8 cells was split five ways in replicates, with four sequenced. Study-level results: It was shown that clones above 20 RNA copies held over 99% of effector molecules, but under 1% in naive cells.

Libraries from naive CD8 cells were generated from about 20,000 to 1,000,000 sorted cells (with 10%, 30% or 50% RNA). Naive CD8 T cells underwent sorting with the CD8+CD4-CCR7+CD45RA+ definition. CDR1 and CDR2 from the germline V gene are WNHNN and SYGVQD (reference sequence). This CDR3 comprises 16 residues. Trimming took off 3 bases at V and 3 bases at J, with 18 bases between the two ends. TCRdb processed the PCR reads anew with MiXCR; each CDR3 protein has one entry. Of some 89,000 distinct CDR3 sequences listed, 20% to 25% are singletons. For this clonotype: What it recognizes is unknown.

The origin of this receptor is a human donor in good health. Some libraries in this study had Jurkat cell RNA spiked in. The V and J genes are TRBV10-1 and TRBJ2-7; a possible D gene is TRBD1 (6 bases). The sample consisted of naive CD8+ T cells from blood, with Jurkat cell RNA spiked in. As for subset: FACS-sorted CD8+CD4-CCR7+CD45RA+ naive T cells. CDR3 sequence (DNA): TGCGCCAGCAGTGAAGAATCCTGTCTGGACAGCTACGAGCAGTACTTC. It codes for CASSEESCLDSYEQYF.